What follows are 32 T cell receptor beta chains derived from one specimen sequenced in a study of response to subunit inactivated influenza vaccine. MiXCR, applied by TCRdb to the RT-PCR reads, yields one record per CDR3 protein. The repertoire holds about 700,000 distinct CDR3 sequences, more than 11% seen once, with around 6.5% in the top ten. The specimen comprised PBMCs from blood, sampled 14 days before vaccination. These receptor sequences come from a man aged 45 to 65 who received an inactivated influenza vaccine.

The chain has TRBV10-3 and TRBJ1-5; D is possibly TRBD1 (5 bases). The germline CDR1 and CDR2 sequences are ENHRY and SYGVKD. This CDR3 region has 15 residues. Trimming stripped 0 bases from V and 3 bases from J, with 9 bases between. CDR3 bases: TGTGCCATCAGTGAGTCGGGACTTGACAATCAGCCCCAGCATTTT. It is translated as CAISESGLDNQPQHF.

This clonotype was detected a few times. The chain links TRBV10-3 to TRBJ2-5; D remains ambiguous. The CDR3 loop spans 13 amino acids. Germline CDR1 and CDR2: ENHRY and SYGVKD. V gave up 3 bases and J gave up 3 bases, with 8 bases separating them. The chain's CDR3 is CAISDGQKETQYF. As DNA, the CDR3 is TGTGCCATCAGTGACGGGCAGAAAGAGACCCAGTACTTC.

This clonotype was seen many times. The chain joins TRBV12-3 or TRBV12-4 to TRBJ2-7; the match to TRBD2 covers 14 bases. The CDR3 has 15 residues. V shed 5 bases and J 4 bases; nucleotides not matched to a gene: 4. The CDR3 bases are TGTGCCAGCAGTCCGGGACTAGCGGGAGTTTACGAGCAGTACTTC. As protein: CASSPGLAGVYEQYF.

The CDR3 spells CASSPTGLAGVYEQYF. The CDR3, as DNA: TGCGCCAGCAGCCCAACGGGGCTAGCGGGAGTATACGAGCAGTACTTC. The genes are TRBV4-3 and TRBJ2-7; 10 bases are shared with TRBD2. This CDR3 has 16 residues. Losses at the gene ends were 4 bases for V and 4 bases for J; bases not matched to a gene: 10. The germline V gene encodes CDR1 LGHNA and CDR2 YSLEER.

The CDR3 DNA reads TGTGCCAGCAGCTTAGATTCGGGAGCGGGACTTATCTACGAGCAGTACTTC. Encoded protein: CASSLDSGAGLIYEQYF. The chain combines TRBV7-9 with TRBJ2-7, with 7 bases fitting TRBD2. Germline CDR1 and CDR2: SEHNR and FQNEAQ (reference sequence). The ends lost 1 base at V and 3 bases at J; junction bases unmatched: 12. This CDR3 comprises 17 residues.

This clonotype was picked up a small number of times. The V and J genes are TRBV9 and TRBJ2-1, with D perhaps matching TRBD1 (6 bases). Deletions cut 4 bases from V and 1 base from J, with 15 bases between. From germline, CDR1 is SGDLS and CDR2 YYNGEE. The CDR3 length is 16 residues. The CDR3 DNA reads TGTGCCAGCAGCCCGGGGACAACGCGGTCCTACAATGAGCAGTTCTTC. This codes for CASSPGTTRSYNEQFF. The whole variable domain, filled in from reference TRBV9 and TRBJ2-1, reads DSGVTQTPKHLITATGQRVTLRCSPRSGDLSVYWYQQSLDQGLQFLIQYYNGEERAKGNILERFSAQQFPDLHSELNLSSLELGDSALYFCASSPGTTRSYNEQFFGPGTRLTVL.

This clonotype has more than one count but fewer than ten. The chain links TRBV7-9 to TRBJ2-5, with 7 bases aligning to TRBD1. The CDR3 consists of 15 residues. Germline V gives CDR1 SEHNR, CDR2 FQNEAQ (reference sequence). V was pared by 0 bases and J by 6 bases, with 7 bases of the junction left unmatched. The chain's CDR3 is CASSLAQGYSQTQYF. As DNA, the CDR3 is TGTGCCAGCAGCTTAGCACAGGGGTATTCGCAGACCCAGTACTTC.

This clonotype was counted only a few times. V is TRBV5-6 and J is TRBJ2-7; weak D call: TRBD1 (6 bases). The CDR3 runs 14 residues. Trimming left V 2 bases short and J 3 bases short, with 12 bases between. Germline values: CDR1 SGHDT, CDR2 YYEEEE. The CDR3 reads CASSLQTGYYEQYF. CDR3 DNA: TGTGCCAGCAGCTTACAAACAGGGTACTACGAGCAGTACTTC.

This clonotype was counted at least ten times. The chain joins TRBV7-9 to TRBJ2-1; TRBD2 agrees at 8 bases. V shed 0 bases, J shed 7 bases, and the junction held 2 bases outside the gene matches. The germline V gene has CDR1 SEHNR and CDR2 FQNEAQ (reference sequence). The CDR3 is made up of 14 amino acids. CDR3 bases: TGTGCCAGCAGCTTAGCCGGGGGGGGGAATGAGCAGTTCTTC. It translates to CASSLAGGGNEQFF. The full variable domain, rest sourced from reference TRBV7-9 and TRBJ2-1, is DTGVSQNPRHKITKRGQNVTFRCDPISEHNRLYWYRQTLGQGPEFLTYFQNEAQLEKSRLLSDRFSAERPKGSFSTLEIQRTEQGDSAMYLCASSLAGGGNEQFFGPGTRLTVL.

The sample holds a few counts of this clonotype. The chain recombines TRBV6-1 with TRBJ1-2; D may be TRBD1 (6 bases). The V gene lost 8 bases and the J gene lost 6 bases, with 19 bases spanning the gap. Germline V lookup: CDR1 MNHNS, CDR2 SASEGT. The CDR3 runs to 14 residues. The CDR3 DNA sequence: TGTGCCAGCCGATCACAGGGAGAGGGGGATGGCTACACCTTC. Encoded protein: CASRSQGEGDGYTF.

V usage is TRBV7-2 and J usage is TRBJ2-1; 9 nucleotides align to TRBD1. This CDR3 comprises 15 residues. The J segment lost 7 bases and the V segment lost 5 bases, leaving 9 bases of the junction unmatched. Germline V gene lookup returns CDR1 SGHTA and CDR2 FQGNSA. CDR3 sequence reads: CASSPWTGDVNEQFF. CDR3 DNA sequence: TGTGCCAGCAGCCCTTGGACAGGGGATGTTAATGAGCAGTTCTTC. The complete variable domain, with remaining parts taken from reference TRBV7-2 and TRBJ2-1, reads GAGVSQSPSNKVTEKGKDVELRCDPISGHTALYWYRQSLGQGLEFLIYFQGNSAPDKSGLPSDRFSAERTGGSVSTLTIQRTQQEDSAVYLCASSPWTGDVNEQFFGPGTRLTVL.

In its sample, this clonotype was seen a few times. J is TRBJ2-7 and V is TRBV5-1, with a tentative D call TRBD2 (7 bases). Germline lookup yields CDR1 SGHRS and CDR2 YFSETQ. The CDR3 covers 15 residues. Trimming stripped 4 bases from V and 0 bases from J, with 14 bases between. The CDR3 reads CASSPEGGLSYEQYF. CDR3 sequence (DNA): TGCGCCAGCAGCCCGGAGGGGGGGCTCTCCTACGAGCAGTACTTC. The full variable domain, its missing parts supplied by reference TRBV5-1 and TRBJ2-7, is KAGVTQTPRYLIKTRGQQVTLSCSPISGHRSVSWYQQTPGQGLQFLFEYFSETQRNKGNFPGRFSGRQFSNSRSEMNVSTLELGDSALYLCASSPEGGLSYEQYFGPGTRLTVT.

Only a few counts were recorded for this clonotype. The chain couples TRBV5-1 to TRBJ2-1, with D tentatively TRBD1 (6 bases). V was pared by 0 bases and J by 2 bases, with 12 bases between. The germline gives CDR1 SGHRS, CDR2 YFSETQ. The length of the CDR3 is 16 residues. The chain's CDR3 is CASSLVATGPYNEQFF. CDR3 nucleotide sequence: TGCGCCAGCAGCTTGGTAGCAACAGGGCCCTACAATGAGCAGTTCTTC.

The V and J genes are TRBV20-1 and TRBJ1-1; no reliable D call. This CDR3 has 15 amino acids. Trimming removed 4 bases from V and 0 bases from J, with 15 bases in between. CDR1 is DFQATT, CDR2 SNEGSKA, per germline (reference sequence). The CDR3 sequence: CSATGSLYMNTEAFF. CDR3 in DNA: TGCAGTGCTACGGGTAGCCTTTACATGAACACTGAAGCTTTCTTT.

This clonotype was seen more than once but under ten times. The chain is built from TRBV14 and TRBJ2-3; D is unclear. Trimming pared 1 base from V and 6 bases from J, leaving 8 bases between. Germline V gene sequence: CDR1 SGHDN, CDR2 FVKESK. This CDR3 has 13 residues. This chain's CDR3 is CASSQASGDTQYF. CDR3 coding DNA: TGTGCCAGCAGCCAAGCATCTGGGGATACGCAGTATTTT.

The J gene is TRBJ2-7, the V gene TRBV15, with 7 bases identical to TRBD2. From germline, CDR1 is LNHNV and CDR2 YYDKDF (reference sequence). Trimming at V came to 1 base and at J to 0 bases, leaving 3 bases not matched to a gene. The CDR3 length is 15 residues. CDR3 loop: CATSRAGTTSYEQYF. The CDR3 DNA sequence: TGTGCCACCAGCAGAGCCGGGACTACCTCCTACGAGCAGTACTTC. The whole variable domain, remainder taken from reference TRBV15 and TRBJ2-7, is DAMVIQNPRYQVTQFGKPVTLSCSQTLNHNVMYWYQQKSSQAPKLLFHYYDKDFNNEADTPDNFQSRRPNTSFCFLDIRSPGLGDTAMYLCATSRAGTTSYEQYFGPGTRLTVT.

The chain uses TRBV28 and TRBJ1-1; no reliable D call. Trimming removed 6 bases from V and 10 bases from J, with 18 bases in between. Germline CDR1 and CDR2: MDHEN and SYDVKM. This CDR3 has 13 residues. The CDR3 here is CASRTSRELGAFF. The CDR3 coding sequence is TGTGCCAGCAGAACCAGTCGGGAGCTTGGAGCTTTCTTT.

In this sample, this clonotype turned up a few times. The gene calls are TRBV5-1 and TRBJ1-1; D uncertain. This CDR3 has 14 amino acids. Trimming took 0 bases from V and 5 from J, leaving 11 bases between them. Germline loops: CDR1 SGHRS, CDR2 YFSETQ. For the CDR3, the DNA is TGCGCCAGCAGCTTGGTAGGGATTTCTACTGAAGCTTTCTTT. Its translation is CASSLVGISTEAFF.

The chain joins TRBV7-2 to TRBJ2-2; D remains ambiguous. With 8 bases removed from V and 0 bases from J, the gap between germline ends came to 7 bases. The V gene's germline CDR1 is SGHTA and CDR2 FQGNSA. The CDR3 covers 13 residues. This CDR3 is CASGSPNTGELFF. The CDR3 DNA follows: TGTGCCAGCGGCTCCCCGAACACCGGGGAGCTGTTTTTT.

The CDR3 coding sequence is TGTGCCAGCGAATCCCGCGCGGGATATGGCTACACCTTC. As protein: CASESRAGYGYTF. The chain carries TRBV7-2 and TRBJ1-2; D remains ambiguous. Trimming took 8 bases from V and 5 from J, leaving 15 bases between them. Germline CDR1 and CDR2: SGHTA and FQGNSA. This CDR3 has 13 residues.

The V call is TRBV4-3, the J call TRBJ2-1; tentatively, D is TRBD1 (5 bases). Germline CDR1 reads LGHNA; CDR2 reads YSLEER. There are 14 residues in the CDR3. Trimming took off 2 bases at V and 15 bases at J, with 20 bases between the two ends. For the CDR3, the DNA is TGCGCCAGCAGCCAACAAACACCGATGGGGCCCGGGTTCTTC. It translates to CASSQQTPMGPGFF.

This clonotype occurred a few times. The CDR3 spells CASSQDLGPYSNQPQHF. CDR3 in DNA: TGCGCCAGCAGCCAAGATCTGGGGCCCTATAGCAATCAGCCCCAGCATTTT. This sequence joins TRBV4-3 and TRBJ1-5; tentatively, D is TRBD1 (5 bases). The germline gives CDR1 LGHNA, CDR2 YSLEER. The CDR3 has 17 amino acids. The V end lost 0 bases, the J end lost 0 bases, and 12 bases lay between the germline ends.

This clonotype was observed a few times. The gene calls are TRBV30 and TRBJ2-5, with D unclear. CDR3 size: 13 residues. CDR1 GTSNPN and CDR2 SVGIG come from the germline V gene (reference sequence). Trimming took off 2 bases at V and 2 bases at J, with 9 bases between the two ends. The CDR3 DNA sequence: TGTGCCTGGAGTCTAGGAGTACAAGAGACCCAGTACTTC. This codes for CAWSLGVQETQYF.

This clonotype was picked up a small number of times. The chain employs TRBV5-1 and TRBJ2-7, with D maybe TRBD2 (6 bases). Trimming stripped 2 bases from V and 0 bases from J, with 15 bases between. The CDR3 has 16 residues. The germline V gene has CDR1 SGHRS and CDR2 YFSETQ. The DNA of the CDR3 is TGCGCCAGCAGCTTAGGGGCGGGACGGAACTCCTACGAGCAGTACTTC. As protein: CASSLGAGRNSYEQYF.

This clonotype has at least ten counts. This chain links TRBV4-2 with TRBJ2-2; 8 bases are a match to TRBD2. Trimming took 3 bases from V and 7 from J; bases not matched to a gene: 7. Germline values: CDR1 LGHNA, CDR2 YNFKEQ. The CDR3 spans 15 residues. The CDR3 loop is CASSQETSAVGELFF. CDR3 coding DNA: TGTGCCAGCAGCCAGGAGACTAGCGCGGTCGGGGAGCTGTTTTTT.

The chain carries TRBV7-2 and TRBJ2-1, with a possible D match to TRBD2 (5 bases). Germline V lookup: CDR1 SGHTA, CDR2 FQGNSA. The length of the CDR3 is 15 residues. V was cut by 3 bases and J by 4 bases, with 13 bases left in between. The CDR3 sequence is CASSLVQDFYNEQFF. The CDR3 DNA reads TGTGCCAGCAGCTTGGTCCAGGACTTTTACAATGAGCAGTTCTTC.

V is TRBV6-1 and J is TRBJ1-5; possible D gene TRBD1, 5 bases. CDR3 length: 14 residues. V was shortened by 1 base and J by 6 bases, with 10 bases between the two germline ends. Looked up from germline, CDR1 is MNHNS and CDR2 is SASEGT. The CDR3 region is CASSEGAGGQPQHF. CDR3 coding DNA: TGTGCCAGCAGTGAAGGAGCGGGGGGTCAGCCCCAGCATTTT.

The V gene is TRBV12-3 or TRBV12-4, the J gene TRBJ2-5; a weak D match, TRBD2 (5 bases). V lost 6 bases, J lost 2 bases, and 10 bases lay in between. This CDR3 has 13 residues. The CDR3 DNA is TGTGCCAGCAGCGAGACTACGCAAGAGACCCAGTACTTC. Translated, it gives CASSETTQETQYF.

A few counts support this clonotype. The rearrangement uses TRBV29-1 and TRBJ2-7, with a weak D call TRBD2 (6 bases). Germline V gene lookup returns CDR1 SQVTM and CDR2 ANQGSEA. The CDR3 sequence is 13 residues long. The V gene lost 3 bases and the J gene lost 0 bases, with 9 bases spanning the gap. The CDR3 nucleotides read TGCAGCGTTGATGGGGGGAGCTCCTACGAGCAGTACTTC. This translates into CSVDGGSSYEQYF.

The genes are TRBV12-3 or TRBV12-4 and TRBJ2-7; tentatively, D is TRBD1 (6 bases). Trimming stripped 5 bases from V and 5 bases from J, with 16 bases between. The CDR3 is 14 residues long. DNA for the CDR3: TGTGCCAGCAGTCTTACTACAGGGAACAACGAGCAGTACTTC. This codes for CASSLTTGNNEQYF.

The chain combines TRBV4-2 with TRBJ2-3; the D gene is possibly TRBD2 (5 bases). There are 13 residues in the CDR3. V was pared by 2 bases and J by 5 bases, with 8 bases between. Germline lookup yields CDR1 LGHNA and CDR2 YNFKEQ. The chain's CDR3 is CASSQLEEDTQYF. Here the CDR3 DNA reads TGTGCCAGCAGCCAATTGGAGGAAGATACGCAGTATTTT.

The chain recombines TRBV15 with TRBJ1-2; D is perhaps TRBD1 (5 bases). The V gene's germline CDR1 is LNHNV and CDR2 YYDKDF (reference sequence). V was clipped by 5 bases and J by 4 bases, with 17 bases between them. The CDR3 loop spans 15 amino acids. In DNA, the CDR3 is TGTGCCACCAGCCCCCGCTCCGGAGGGGTCTATGGCTACACCTTC. Residues: CATSPRSGGVYGYTF.